Reported below is one T cell receptor (beta chain). Original data processing: Filtering was not the same, since immunoSEQ gave junction-only sequences without quality scores. Sequencing was performed with immunoSEQ multiplex PCR; in TCRdb, only in-frame clones are kept and a portion is missing. V and J calls and clone size come straight from that table; D and trimming were deduced from the DNA. The table shows 2 million or so clones, with roughly 95% occurring only once. The naive CD8 subset, CD45RO-negative cells positively selected for CCR7, excluded terminally differentiated effector memory CD45RA+ cells. Recent acute infections and vaccinations were absent in the healthy HIV-negative adult donors. These data belong to a study of shared clonotypes between healthy human individuals. What was sequenced was naive CD8+ T cells sorted from blood. The TCR sequence derives from a young man in good health.

The CDR3 nucleotides are TGTGCCAGCAGCGAACTAGCGGGGGCGCTGAGGGAGCAGTACTTC. It codes for CASSELAGALREQYF. This chain connects TRBV6-1 to TRBJ2-7; 11 bases are shared with TRBD2. The CDR3 is made up of 15 amino acids. CDR1 MNHNS and CDR2 SASEGT come from the germline V gene. The ends lost 6 bases at V and 7 bases at J; junction bases unmatched: 11.